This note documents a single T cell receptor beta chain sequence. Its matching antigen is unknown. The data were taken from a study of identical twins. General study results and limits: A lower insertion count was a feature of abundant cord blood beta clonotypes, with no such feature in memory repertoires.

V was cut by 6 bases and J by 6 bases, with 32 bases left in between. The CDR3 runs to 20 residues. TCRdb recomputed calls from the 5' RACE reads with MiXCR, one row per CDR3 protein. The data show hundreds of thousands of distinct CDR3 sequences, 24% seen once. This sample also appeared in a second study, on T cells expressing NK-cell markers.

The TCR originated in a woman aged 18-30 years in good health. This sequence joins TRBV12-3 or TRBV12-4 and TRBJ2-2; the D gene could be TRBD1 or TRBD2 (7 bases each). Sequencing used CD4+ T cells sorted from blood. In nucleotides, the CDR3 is TGTGCCAGCAGCCAACCGCGGGGGCTACTGACAGGGAATAAACCCGGGGAGCTGTTTTTT. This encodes CASSQPRGLLTGNKPGELFF.